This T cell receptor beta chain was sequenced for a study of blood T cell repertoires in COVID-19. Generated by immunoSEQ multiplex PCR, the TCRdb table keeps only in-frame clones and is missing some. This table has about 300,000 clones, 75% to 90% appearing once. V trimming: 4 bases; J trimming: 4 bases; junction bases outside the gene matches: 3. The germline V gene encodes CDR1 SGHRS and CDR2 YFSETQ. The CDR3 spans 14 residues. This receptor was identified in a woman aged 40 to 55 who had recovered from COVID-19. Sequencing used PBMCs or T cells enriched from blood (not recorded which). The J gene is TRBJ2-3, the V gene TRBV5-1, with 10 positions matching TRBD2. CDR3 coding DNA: TGCGCCAGCAGCGATAGCGGGAGGCCAGATACGCAGTATTTT. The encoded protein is CASSDSGRPDTQYF.